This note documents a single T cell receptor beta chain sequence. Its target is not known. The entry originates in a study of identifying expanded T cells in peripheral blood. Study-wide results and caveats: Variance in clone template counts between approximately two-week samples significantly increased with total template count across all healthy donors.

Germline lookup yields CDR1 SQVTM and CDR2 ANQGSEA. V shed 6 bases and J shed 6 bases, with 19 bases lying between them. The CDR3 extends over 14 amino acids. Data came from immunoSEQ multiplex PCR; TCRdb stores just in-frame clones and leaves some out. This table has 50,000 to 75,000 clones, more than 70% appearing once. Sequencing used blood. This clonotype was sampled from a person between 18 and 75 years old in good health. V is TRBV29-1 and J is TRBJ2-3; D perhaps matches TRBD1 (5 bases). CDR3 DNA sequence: TGCAGCGTGGGCGGACAATCAACGGCGGATACGCAGTATTTT. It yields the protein CSVGGQSTADTQYF.